The 24 T cell receptor beta chains in this list originate from one sample, sequenced in a study of T cell responses to AZD1222 COVID-19 vaccine. Using immunoSEQ multiplex PCR, the repertoire was profiled, and TCRdb retains in-frame clones only, with some absent. The sample contains more than 140,000 clones, roughly 93% of which appear only once. Source: peripheral blood, taken on day 0 of MenACWY control vaccination. The receptors derive from an adult in good health.

Only one count was recorded for this clone. The rearrangement links TRBV4-2 to TRBJ1-1; tentative D call: TRBD1 (6 bases). This CDR3 contains 15 residues. V shed 0 bases and J shed 5 bases, with 13 bases lying between them. Germline V gives CDR1 LGHNA, CDR2 YNFKEQ. CDR3 DNA: TGTGCCAGCAGCCAAGATCGGGGGGGGGCGACTGAAGCTTTCTTT. It translates to CASSQDRGGATEAFF.

The CDR3 DNA reads as TGCGCCAGCAGCCAGATCCTGGGCGAGGAAAAACTGTTTTTT. Translating gives CASSQILGEEKLFF. The rearrangement joins TRBV4-3 to TRBJ1-4; D remains unclear. CDR3 length: 14 residues. The V and J ends lost 3 bases and 8 bases respectively, with 13 bases between them. From germline, CDR1 is LGHNA and CDR2 YSLEER.

This clone was observed a few times. V is TRBV5-1 and J is TRBJ1-6; TRBD1 is a possible D gene (6 bases). The germline V and J ends were trimmed by 6 bases and 10 bases, with 20 bases remaining between them. Germline CDR1 and CDR2: SGHRS and YFSETQ. The CDR3 has 15 amino acids. The CDR3 coding sequence is TGCGCCAGCACGCCCGCAGGGGAATTGCGGTCACCCCTCCACTTT. It is translated as CASTPAGELRSPLHF.

The chain combines TRBV9 with TRBJ2-1; 15 bases match TRBD2. This CDR3 has 16 residues. Germline V CDR1 and CDR2: SGDLS, YYNGEE. J lost 7 bases, V lost 4 bases, and 6 bases had no gene match. In DNA form, the CDR3 reads TGTGCCAGCAGCCCCACCGGACTAGCGGGAGGGAATGAGCAGTTCTTC. This codes for CASSPTGLAGGNEQFF.

The rearrangement links TRBV7-8 to TRBJ2-1, with TRBD2 identical over 9 bases. The CDR3 is 15 residues long. V shed 5 bases and J 4 bases; nucleotides not matched to a gene: 6. Germline CDR1 reads SGHVS; CDR2 reads FQNEAQ. The CDR3 here is CASSHRLAVYNEQFF. The CDR3 DNA reads TGTGCCAGCAGCCATCGACTAGCGGTATACAATGAGCAGTTCTTC.

V and J are TRBV29-1 and TRBJ2-1; possibly TRBD2 for D (6 bases). This CDR3 contains 13 residues. V was pared by 7 bases and J by 8 bases, with 18 bases between. In germline, CDR1 is SQVTM, CDR2 ANQGSEA. CDR3 in amino acids: CSGNSLARDEQFF. The CDR3 DNA follows: TGCAGCGGGAATTCACTAGCACGCGATGAGCAGTTCTTC.

V gene TRBV5-1 combines with J gene TRBJ2-1; possible D gene TRBD2, 5 bases. CDR1 and CDR2 (germline): SGHRS, YFSETQ. The V end lost 0 bases, the J end lost 4 bases, and 8 bases lay between the germline ends. This CDR3 contains 14 residues. The CDR3 here is CASSLVSGYNEQFF. CDR3 nucleotides: TGCGCCAGCAGCTTGGTCTCGGGATACAATGAGCAGTTCTTC. Combining the CDR3 with reference TRBV5-1 and TRBJ2-1 gives the whole variable domain KAGVTQTPRYLIKTRGQQVTLSCSPISGHRSVSWYQQTPGQGLQFLFEYFSETQRNKGNFPGRFSGRQFSNSRSEMNVSTLELGDSALYLCASSLVSGYNEQFFGPGTRLTVL.

In this sample, this clone turned up once. The chain is built from TRBV21-1 and TRBJ1-2. TRBV21-1 is shown as a pseudogene. This CDR3 has 13 residues. CDR3: CASSRQRGPGYTF. The DNA for the CDR3 is TGTGCCAGCTCCCGGCAGAGAGGGCCTGGCTACACCTTC.

By share, this clone counts as medium-sized. This sequence joins TRBV6-1 and TRBJ2-3; possibly TRBD1 or TRBD2 for D (5 bases each). V was pared by 3 bases and J by 2 bases, with 9 bases between. The CDR3 sequence is 14 residues long. The V gene's germline CDR1 is MNHNS and CDR2 SASEGT. The CDR3 sequence: CASSEGPLTDTQYF. CDR3 nucleotide sequence: TGTGCCAGCAGTGAGGGACCGCTCACAGATACGCAGTATTTT.

The chain carries TRBV19 and TRBJ2-1; D is unclear. The germline CDR1 and CDR2 sequences are LNHDA and SQIVND (reference sequence). Between the trimmed V and J ends, which lost 3 bases and 8 bases, there was a span of 8 bases. The CDR3 sequence is 12 residues long. CDR3 residues: CASSMVRDEQFF. The CDR3 nucleotides are TGTGCCAGTAGTATGGTAAGGGATGAGCAGTTCTTC.

The chain links TRBV12-3 or TRBV12-4 to TRBJ1-1; 9 bases match TRBD1. The CDR3 loop spans 13 amino acids. The V segment lost 7 bases and the J segment 10 bases; nucleotides outside the gene matches: 10. CDR3: CASTSVDRGPAFF. CDR3 DNA sequence: TGTGCCAGCACCTCGGTGGACAGGGGTCCAGCTTTCTTT.

V gene TRBV18 combines with J gene TRBJ1-5; 8 nucleotides agree with TRBD1. V shed 3 bases, J shed 6 bases, and the junction held 10 bases outside the gene matches. From germline, CDR1 is KGHSH and CDR2 LQKENI. The CDR3 covers 16 residues. The CDR3 reads CASSPPTFRGLQPQHF. The CDR3 bases are TGTGCCAGCTCACCCCCGACTTTCAGGGGGCTTCAGCCCCAGCATTTT.

The genes are TRBV20-1 and TRBJ1-4, with no clear D. The germline gives CDR1 DFQATT, CDR2 SNEGSKA (reference sequence). The CDR3 has 15 amino acids. V was cut by 3 bases and J by 0 bases, with 11 bases left in between. The CDR3 sequence: CSASSRRSTNEKLFF. CDR3 DNA: TGCAGTGCTAGTTCCAGGCGATCAACTAATGAAAAACTGTTTTTT.

This sequence joins TRBV7-3 and TRBJ2-2, with 7 bases aligning to TRBD1. Per germline, CDR1 SGHTA and CDR2 FQGTGA. CDR3 length equals 13 residues. The junction had 1 base not matched to a gene; V was cut back by 4 bases and J by 5 bases. CDR3 protein: CASSSRGTGELFF. Written as DNA, the CDR3 is TGTGCCAGCAGCTCCAGGGGGACCGGGGAGCTGTTTTTT.

This clone showed up just a few times. In DNA, the CDR3 is TGTGCCAGCAGTTACTCAACGTCGGGCAGTGCGGGTGAGCAGTTCTTC. Translation gives CASSYSTSGSAGEQFF. The gene calls are TRBV6-5 and TRBJ2-1, with D perhaps matching TRBD2 (5 bases). Germline V gene data show CDR1 as MNHEY and CDR2 as SVGAGI. The V and J ends lost 0 bases and 9 bases respectively, with 18 bases between them. There are 16 residues in the CDR3.

The chain employs TRBV19 and TRBJ1-2, with 9 bases lining up with TRBD1. The CDR3 extends over 13 amino acids. Losses at the gene ends were 7 bases for V and 7 bases for J; bases not matched to a gene: 7. The V gene's germline CDR1 is LNHDA and CDR2 SQIVND (reference sequence). In nucleotides, the CDR3 is TGTGCCAGTACCCTGGGACAGGGCCTTGGCTACACCTTC. Translation gives CASTLGQGLGYTF. Combining the CDR3 with reference TRBV19 and TRBJ1-2 gives the whole variable domain DGGITQSPKYLFRKEGQNVTLSCEQNLNHDAMYWYRQDPGQGLRLIYYSQIVNDFQKGDIAEGYSVSREKKESFPLTVTSAQKNPTAFYLCASTLGQGLGYTFGSGTRLTVV.

The chain uses TRBV6-1 and TRBJ1-5; 9 positions agree with TRBD1. Germline V lookup: CDR1 MNHNS, CDR2 SASEGT. This CDR3 region has 16 residues. After removal of 1 base from V and 3 bases from J, the junction contained 4 bases not matched to a gene. The CDR3 protein is CASSEVQGALNQPQHF. The CDR3, as DNA: TGTGCCAGCAGTGAAGTACAGGGGGCCCTCAATCAGCCCCAGCATTTT.

The chain uses TRBV28 and TRBJ1-5; D may be TRBD1 (5 bases). Germline CDR1 and CDR2: MDHEN and SYDVKM. The V gene lost 7 bases and the J gene lost 3 bases, with 10 bases spanning the gap. The CDR3 contains 13 residues. This chain's CDR3 is CASTSGSNQPQHF. CDR3 nucleotides: TGTGCCAGCACATCAGGGTCCAATCAGCCCCAGCATTTT. The complete variable domain, with remaining parts taken from reference TRBV28 and TRBJ1-5, reads DVKVTQSSRYLVKRTGEKVFLECVQDMDHENMFWYRQDPGLGLRLIYFSYDVKMKEKGDIPEGYSVSREKKERFSLILESASTNQTSMYLCASTSGSNQPQHFGDGTRLSIL.

V usage is TRBV7-9 and J usage is TRBJ1-3; 7 bases match TRBD1. The CDR3 consists of 16 residues. Germline CDR1 and CDR2: SEHNR and FQNEAQ (reference sequence). J lost 0 bases, V lost 5 bases, and 7 bases had no gene match. The CDR3 region is CASSREQGLSGNTIYF. DNA for the CDR3: TGTGCCAGCAGCCGCGAACAGGGGCTCTCTGGAAACACCATATATTTT.

The V and J genes are TRBV7-3 and TRBJ2-2; D remains unclear. V lost 5 bases and J 0 bases, leaving 13 bases between the germline ends. CDR1 and CDR2 (germline): SGHTA, FQGTGA. The CDR3 spans 16 residues. CDR3 in DNA: TGTGCCAGCAGCCGAGACCCCCACGCGAACACCGGGGAGCTGTTTTTT. Residues: CASSRDPHANTGELFF.

The V and J genes are TRBV7-2 and TRBJ2-3, with 10 bases lining up with TRBD1. Trimming cost V 3 bases and J 7 bases; bases outside gene matches: 7. Germline V gene sequence: CDR1 SGHTA, CDR2 FQGNSA. This CDR3 has 15 amino acids. CDR3 amino acids: CASSLYRDRGNTQYF. CDR3 in DNA: TGTGCCAGCAGCTTGTACCGGGACAGGGGAAATACGCAGTATTTT.

The chain couples TRBV24-1 to TRBJ2-5; 7 bases map to TRBD2. Germline V gene data show CDR1 as KGHDR and CDR2 as SFDVKD. The CDR3 totals 17 residues. Trimming removed 3 bases from V and 5 bases from J; junction bases left unmatched: 14. The CDR3 protein is CATSDPNSSGLGETQYF. As DNA, the CDR3 is TGTGCCACCAGTGATCCCAATTCGAGCGGACTAGGTGAGACCCAGTACTTC.

J is TRBJ1-1 and V is TRBV5-8, with TRBD1 matching 7 bases. The trim removed 0 bases at V and 4 bases at J, leaving 6 bases unmatched. Germline-derived CDR1 and CDR2 are SGHTS and YDEGEE. This CDR3 has 15 residues. In nucleotides, the CDR3 is TGTGCCAGCAGCTTGGATGCAGGGGGGGGCACTGAAGCTTTCTTT. This encodes CASSLDAGGGTEAFF.

J is TRBJ2-3 and V is TRBV4-3; 7 bases are a match to TRBD2. The V gene's germline CDR1 is LGHNA and CDR2 YSLEER. CDR3 size: 14 residues. The junction had 3 bases not matched to a gene; V was cut back by 0 bases and J by 6 bases. In DNA form, the CDR3 reads TGCGCCAGCAGCCAAGAGGGAGGGTACGATACGCAGTATTTT. This encodes CASSQEGGYDTQYF.